This T cell receptor (beta chain) is from a study of blood T cell repertoires in COVID-19. TCRdb keeps only in-frame clones here, not all; method: immunoSEQ multiplex PCR. The sample records hundreds of thousands of clones, approximately 83% being singletons. Sequenced input: peripheral blood. The sequence was obtained from a woman younger than 45 who had recovered from COVID-19.

The CDR3, as DNA: TGTGCCAGCAGGCCGACTATAGGACCGTACCAAGAGACCCAGTACTTC. Its translation is CASRPTIGPYQETQYF. The chain combines TRBV27 with TRBJ2-5, with a tentative D call TRBD2 (5 bases). The CDR3 has 16 residues. Trimming removed 6 bases at V and 0 bases at J, with 17 bases between. From germline, CDR1 is MNHEY and CDR2 SMNVEV (reference sequence).